This T cell receptor beta chain was identified during a study of blood T cell repertoires in COVID-19. Study details: Spain, Italy and the United States supplied samples that represented acute and convalescent COVID-19.

Seattle participants joined during active infection and were tracked over time. This CDR3 has 16 residues. The V gene's germline CDR1 is LGHDT and CDR2 YNNKEL (reference sequence). Trimming removed 2 bases from V and 8 bases from J; junction bases left unmatched: 10. Profiled with immunoSEQ multiplex PCR; TCRdb holds only in-frame clones, not every one. The sample lists some 30,000 clones; roughly 85% were seen once. The clonotype was recovered from a woman of 80 years or more with COVID-19, enrolled during active disease. This chain uses TRBV3-1 (or the pseudogene TRBV3-2) with TRBJ1-4; 8 nucleotides align to TRBD1. Material for sequencing was peripheral blood. CDR3 amino acids: CASSQNFRGRWEKLFF. Here the CDR3 DNA reads TGTGCCAGCAGCCAAAATTTCAGGGGGCGGTGGGAAAAACTGTTTTTT.